The sequence of this T cell receptor (beta chain) was determined in a study of T cells after posttransplantation cyclophosphamide. Trimming shortened V by 0 bases and J by 8 bases, and 16 bases separated the two germline ends. The germline V gene encodes CDR1 PRHDT and CDR2 FYEKMQ (reference sequence). The CDR3 totals 16 residues. Peripheral blood was collected from the related graft donor on the marrow donation day. Produced via immunoSEQ multiplex PCR; TCRdb's table is partial and in-frame only. Of tens of thousands of clones in the sample, roughly nine tenths were seen once. The TCR originated in a woman between 50 and 59 years old in good health and a related stem cell transplant donor. The rearrangement uses TRBV13 and TRBJ1-4; no reliable D call. The sequenced material came from PBMCs. The CDR3 loop reads CASSLGYPFTEEKLFF. DNA of the CDR3: TGTGCCAGCAGCTTAGGTTACCCCTTTACTGAAGAAAAACTGTTTTTT.